This is a list of T cell receptor beta chains from one sample in a study of cytomegalovirus exposure and HLA in healthy donors. The protocol was immunoSEQ multiplex PCR, while the TCRdb copy is restricted to in-frame clones and leaves out a portion. The sample shows about 95,000 clones, 85% of them seen only once. Sequencing input: PBMCs. All receptors come from a man between 18 and 29 years old in good health and CMV-seropositive. Both conserved end residues are part of each CDR3. A D gene is named only where the DNA matches it firmly. Some rows mark clone size as missing; the rest say once, few, many or name a class of expanded clone.

.	.	TRBV4-1	TRBJ1-3	TGCGCCAGCAGCCAAGATGGGAGCAACTCTGGAAACACCATATATTTT	CASSQDGSNSGNTIYF
.	TRBD2	TRBV29-1	TRBJ2-1	TGCAGCGTTGGGGGGACTAGCGGGAGATCCTACAATGAGCAGTTCTTC	CSVGGTSGRSYNEQFF
.	.	TRBV6-1	TRBJ1-1	TGTGCCAGCATCAGGGCGGTCATGACGAACACTGAAGCTTTCTTT	CASIRAVMTNTEAFF
.	.	TRBV6-1	TRBJ1-5	TGTGCCAGCAGACTATCTTTCAGCAATCAGCCCCAGCATTTT	CASRLSFSNQPQHF
.	TRBD1	TRBV2	TRBJ1-1	TGTGCCAGCCTACGCGAACAGGGGTTCACTGAAGCTTTCTTT	CASLREQGFTEAFF
.	TRBD2	TRBV14	TRBJ2-7	TGTGCCAGCAGCCCTTTCTTCGCTAGCGGGAGACGGTCCTACTACGAGCAGTACTTC	CASSPFFASGRRSYYEQYF
.	.	TRBV28	TRBJ1-3	TGTGCCACTCTAGTCAGCTCTGGAAACACCATATATTTT	CATLVSSGNTIYF
.	TRBD2	TRBV5-1	TRBJ2-3	TGCGCCAGCAGCTCGACTTTAGCGGGAGTGGGGGCAGATACGCAGTATTTT	CASSSTLAGVGADTQYF
.	.	TRBV6-5	TRBJ2-3	TGTGCCAGCAGCGGGCGGGAAACAGATACGCAGTATTTT	CASSGRETDTQYF
.	TRBD1	TRBV11-3	TRBJ2-5	TGTGCCAGCAGCAGCACGGACAGGGTGGAGACCCAGTACTTC	CASSSTDRVETQYF
.	.	TRBV5-8	TRBJ2-5	TGTGCCAGCAGCAACGGACTATCCCAAGAGACCCAGTACTTC	CASSNGLSQETQYF
few	.	TRBV27	TRBJ2-3	TGTGCCAGCAGGACCCCGGGTCGGGTCCGCGGCACAGATACGCAGTATTTT	CASRTPGRVRGTDTQYF
.	.	TRBV9	TRBJ2-2	TGTGCCAGCAGCCCGATACTTCTAACCGGGGAGCTGTTTTTT	CASSPILLTGELFF
.	TRBD1	TRBV28	TRBJ1-5	TGTGCCAGCAGCAACACACAGGGGTCGGGTCAGCCCCAGCATTTT	CASSNTQGSGQPQHF
.	.	TRBV7-9	TRBJ2-2	TGTGCCAGCAGCCCGGGAATAACCGGGGAGCTGTTTTTT	CASSPGITGELFF
once	TRBD1	TRBV4-1	TRBJ1-1	TGCGCCAGCAGCCAAGGGAAAATCGAACTCCCGTCGACAGGGCCCCCGGTATTT	CASSQGKIELPSTGPPVF
.	.	TRBV14	TRBJ1-4	TGTGCCAGCAGCCAAATCAGGCGACCCGGAGAAAAACTGTTTTTT	CASSQIRRPGEKLFF
.	.	TRBV2	TRBJ2-1	TGTGCCAGCATGGCCCAAGGGAGTAGTCCCGACAATGAGCAGTTCTTC	CASMAQGSSPDNEQFF
.	.	TRBV21-1	TRBJ2-2	TGTGCCAGCAGCAAAGGGGCGGCGGGCCACACCGGGGAGCTGTTTTTT	CASSKGAAGHTGELFF
.	.	TRBV11-2	TRBJ2-1	TGTGCCAGCAGCTCGCCCGACAGTACCTACTACAATGAGCAGTTCTTC	CASSSPDSTYYNEQFF
once	.	TRBV27	TRBJ2-2	TGTGCCAGCAGTTTACACGGTCCGAACACCGGGGAGCTGTTTTTT	CASSLHGPNTGELFF
once	TRBD2	TRBV9	TRBJ2-5	TGTGCCAGCAGTCTGGCGGGAGGAACAGAGACCCAGTACTTC	CASSLAGGTETQYF
once	.	TRBV4-1	TRBJ1-5	TGCGCCAGCAGCCCCGGCCAGGGAGGACAGCCCCAGCATTTT	CASSPGQGGQPQHF
.	TRBD1	TRBV14	TRBJ2-7	TGTGCCAGCAGCCCTACAGGGGCTAGCTCCTACGAGCAGTACTTC	CASSPTGASSYEQYF
few	TRBD1	TRBV28	TRBJ1-5	TGTGCCAGCAGCGACTCCGACAGGGCCAAGGATCAGCCCCAGCATTTT	CASSDSDRAKDQPQHF
.	.	TRBV30	TRBJ1-1	TGTGCCTGGAGTGTGTCAGGGGCCACTGAAGCTTTCTTT	CAWSVSGATEAFF
few	.	TRBV27	TRBJ1-2	TGTGCCAGCGGCACAGGGATCTATGGCTACACCTTC	CASGTGIYGYTF
.	TRBD1	TRBV2	TRBJ1-4	TGTGCCAGCAGTGGACAGGGGGGGCCGTTTTTT	CASSGQGGPFF
.	.	TRBV28	TRBJ1-5	TGTGCCAGCAAGGAGGGGAATCAGCCCCAGCATTTT	CASKEGNQPQHF
.	TRBD2	TRBV6-1	TRBJ2-2	TGTGCCAGCAGGGGACTAGCGTCCTCTGGGGAGCTGTTTTTT	CASRGLASSGELFF
.	TRBD1	TRBV11-3	TRBJ1-2	TGTGCCAGCAGCTCATCCACCCCAAAGGGGGTACAGGGGACCTATGGCTACACCTTC	CASSSSTPKGVQGTYGYTF
once	TRBD1	TRBV30	TRBJ2-7	TGTGCCTGGAGTGTACCGGGGACAGGGGAGTCCTACGAGCAGTACTTC	CAWSVPGTGESYEQYF
.	.	TRBV6-1	TRBJ2-7	TGTGCCAGCAGTGTGAGTCAATCCTACGAGCAGTACTTC	CASSVSQSYEQYF
.	.	TRBV28	TRBJ2-1	TGTGCCAGCAGTTTCAGCGGGTTGGCCTACAATGAGCAGTTCTTC	CASSFSGLAYNEQFF
.	TRBD2	TRBV5-1	TRBJ2-1	TGCGCCAGCAGTTTTCTAGCGGGAAGTGACAATGAGCAGTTCTTC	CASSFLAGSDNEQFF
.	TRBD1	TRBV5-6	TRBJ2-5	TGTGCCAGCAGCTTGGGGCAACAGGGGATGCGGGAGACCCAGTACTTC	CASSLGQQGMRETQYF
.	TRBD2	TRBV7-3	TRBJ2-3	TGTGCCAGCAGCCGGACTAGCGGGAGGTACACAGATACGCAGTATTTT	CASSRTSGRYTDTQYF
.	TRBD1	TRBV15	TRBJ2-7	TGTGCCACCAGCAGAGTGGCAGGGGGCCCCTACGAGCAGTACTTC	CATSRVAGGPYEQYF
.	TRBD1	TRBV12-5	TRBJ1-2	TGTGCTAGTGGTTTAGACAAGGGGACAGGAGGCTACACCTTC	CASGLDKGTGGYTF
.	.	TRBV27	TRBJ2-2	TGTGCCAGCACCTCTTACCCCGGACTTACCACTCCACCCGGGGAGCTGTTTTTT	CASTSYPGLTTPPGELFF
.	.	TRBV7-2	TRBJ2-7	TGTGCCAGCAGCTCAGACAGGTCCTCGTCTTACGAGCAGTACTTC	CASSSDRSSSYEQYF
.	TRBD2	TRBV6-5	TRBJ2-1	TGTGCCAGCAGTTACTCTGCGGGAGCTGAGCAGTTCTTC	CASSYSAGAEQFF
.	TRBD2	TRBV19	TRBJ2-2	TGTGCCAGTAGTTCGAGGACTAGCGTCGACACCGGGGAGCTGTTTTTT	CASSSRTSVDTGELFF
once	.	TRBV28	TRBJ1-5	TGTGCCAGCAGTTTTTCAGGGGCAGGGCAGCCCCAGCATTTT	CASSFSGAGQPQHF
.	TRBD1	TRBV6-5	TRBJ2-5	TGTGCCAGCAGTTACGAAGGCAGGGGGAAGACCCAGTACTTC	CASSYEGRGKTQYF
.	.	TRBV30	TRBJ1-3	TGTGCCTGGAGACAGGGAGGAAACACCATATATTTT	CAWRQGGNTIYF
.	.	TRBV6-5	TRBJ2-2	TGTGCCAGCACGAGGGCAATGTCTCTCACCGGGGAGCTGTTTTTT	CASTRAMSLTGELFF
.	.	TRBV6-1	TRBJ1-1	TGTGCCGCCAGTCCACACGACGGGGTGAACACTGAAGCTTTCTTT	CAASPHDGVNTEAFF
.	TRBD1	TRBV25-1	TRBJ2-2	TGTGCCAGCAGTGCTCCGGGACAGGGGACCTGGAACACCGGGGAGCTGTTTTTT	CASSAPGQGTWNTGELFF